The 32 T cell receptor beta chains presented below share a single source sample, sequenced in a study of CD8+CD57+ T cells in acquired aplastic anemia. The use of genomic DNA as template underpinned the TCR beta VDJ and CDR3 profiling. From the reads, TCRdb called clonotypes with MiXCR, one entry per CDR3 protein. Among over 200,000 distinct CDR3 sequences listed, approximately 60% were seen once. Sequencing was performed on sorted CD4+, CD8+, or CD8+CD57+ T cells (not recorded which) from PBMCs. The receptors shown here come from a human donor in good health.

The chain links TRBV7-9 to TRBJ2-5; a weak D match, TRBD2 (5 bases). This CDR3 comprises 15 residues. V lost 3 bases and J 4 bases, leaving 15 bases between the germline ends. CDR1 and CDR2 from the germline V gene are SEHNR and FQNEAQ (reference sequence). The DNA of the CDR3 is TGTGCCAGCAGCTTGGAGGTCAGCGGACTAGAGACCCAGTACTTC. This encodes CASSLEVSGLETQYF.

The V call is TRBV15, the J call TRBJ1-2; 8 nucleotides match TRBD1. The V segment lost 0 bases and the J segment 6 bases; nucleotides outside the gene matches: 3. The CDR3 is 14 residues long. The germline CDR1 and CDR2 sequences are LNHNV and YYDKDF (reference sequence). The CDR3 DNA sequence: TGTGCCACCAGCAGAGATACGACAGGGGATGGCTACACCTTC. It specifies CATSRDTTGDGYTF.

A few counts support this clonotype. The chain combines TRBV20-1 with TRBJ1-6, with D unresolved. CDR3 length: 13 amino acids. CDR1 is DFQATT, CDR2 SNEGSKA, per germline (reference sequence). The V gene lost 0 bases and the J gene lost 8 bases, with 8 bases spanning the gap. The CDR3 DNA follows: TGCAGTGCTAGAGATCTGGGAGATTCACCCCTCCACTTT. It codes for CSARDLGDSPLHF.

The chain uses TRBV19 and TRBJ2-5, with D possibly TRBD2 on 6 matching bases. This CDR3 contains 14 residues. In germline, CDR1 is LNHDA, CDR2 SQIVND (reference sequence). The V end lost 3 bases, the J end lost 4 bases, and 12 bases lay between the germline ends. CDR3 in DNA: TGTGCCAGTAGTATCATTGGGGGACTAGAGACCCAGTACTTC. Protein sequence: CASSIIGGLETQYF.

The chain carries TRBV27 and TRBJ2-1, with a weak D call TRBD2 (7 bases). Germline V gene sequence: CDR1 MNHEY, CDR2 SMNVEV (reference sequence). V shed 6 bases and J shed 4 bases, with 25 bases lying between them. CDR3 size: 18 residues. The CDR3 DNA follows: TGTGCCAGCAGCCCAGCGGTTCTAGCGGAGGGGGTTTACAATGAGCAGTTCTTC. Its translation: CASSPAVLAEGVYNEQFF.

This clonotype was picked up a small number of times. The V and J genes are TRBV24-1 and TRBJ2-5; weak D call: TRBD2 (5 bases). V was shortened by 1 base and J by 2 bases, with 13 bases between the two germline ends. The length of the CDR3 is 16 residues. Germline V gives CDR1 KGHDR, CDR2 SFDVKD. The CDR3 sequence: CATSDFYTREQETQYF. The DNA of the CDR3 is TGTGCCACCAGTGATTTCTACACGAGGGAGCAAGAGACCCAGTACTTC.

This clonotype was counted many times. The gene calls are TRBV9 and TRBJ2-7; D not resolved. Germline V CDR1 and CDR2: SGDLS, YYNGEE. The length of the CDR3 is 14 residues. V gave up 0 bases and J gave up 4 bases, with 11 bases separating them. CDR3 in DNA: TGTGCCAGCAGCGTAGCTGGGTTCGGGTACGAGCAGTACTTC. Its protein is CASSVAGFGYEQYF.

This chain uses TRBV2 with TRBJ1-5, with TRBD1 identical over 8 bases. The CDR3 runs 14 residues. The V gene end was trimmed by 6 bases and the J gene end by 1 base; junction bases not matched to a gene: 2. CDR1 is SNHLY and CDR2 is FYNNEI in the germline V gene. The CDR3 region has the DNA TGTGCCAGCAGACAGGGGGAGAGCAATCAGCCCCAGCATTTT. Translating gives CASRQGESNQPQHF.

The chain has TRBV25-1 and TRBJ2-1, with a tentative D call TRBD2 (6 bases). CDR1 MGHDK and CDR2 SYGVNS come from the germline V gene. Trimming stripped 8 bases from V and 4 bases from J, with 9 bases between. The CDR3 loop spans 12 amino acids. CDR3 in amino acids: CASAGTYNEQFF. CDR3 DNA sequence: TGTGCCAGCGCAGGGACTTACAATGAGCAGTTCTTC.

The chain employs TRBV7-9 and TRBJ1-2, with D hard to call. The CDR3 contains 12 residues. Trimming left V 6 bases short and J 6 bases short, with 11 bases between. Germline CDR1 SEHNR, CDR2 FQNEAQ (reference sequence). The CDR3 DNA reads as TGTGCCAGCAGTACCCCGCCAGATGGCTACACCTTC. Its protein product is CASSTPPDGYTF.

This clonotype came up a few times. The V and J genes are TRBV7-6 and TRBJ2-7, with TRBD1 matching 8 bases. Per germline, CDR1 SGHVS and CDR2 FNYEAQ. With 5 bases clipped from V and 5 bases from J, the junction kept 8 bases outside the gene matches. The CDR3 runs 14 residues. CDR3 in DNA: TGTGCCAGCAGCGCCCGGACAGGGTCCGACGAGCAGTACTTC. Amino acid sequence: CASSARTGSDEQYF.

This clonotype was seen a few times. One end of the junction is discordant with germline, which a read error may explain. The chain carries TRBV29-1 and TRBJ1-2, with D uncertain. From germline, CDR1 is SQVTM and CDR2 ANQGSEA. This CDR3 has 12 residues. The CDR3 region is CSDSSGMSGYTF. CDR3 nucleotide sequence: TGCAGCGACTCGTCCGGAATGAGTGGCTATACCTTC.

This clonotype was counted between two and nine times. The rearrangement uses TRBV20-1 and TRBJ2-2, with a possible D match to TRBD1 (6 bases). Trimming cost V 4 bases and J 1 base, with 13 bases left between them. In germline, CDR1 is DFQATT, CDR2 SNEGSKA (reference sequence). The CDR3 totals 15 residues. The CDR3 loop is CSAIFGQLNTGELFF. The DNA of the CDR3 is TGCAGTGCTATATTCGGACAGCTGAACACCGGGGAGCTGTTTTTT.

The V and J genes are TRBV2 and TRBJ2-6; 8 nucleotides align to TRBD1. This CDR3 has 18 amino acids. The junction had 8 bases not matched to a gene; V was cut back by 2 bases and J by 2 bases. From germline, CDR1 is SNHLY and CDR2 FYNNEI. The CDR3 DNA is TGTGCCAGCAGTGAACAGGGGGCTTTTCATGCTGGGGCCAACGTCCTGACTTTC. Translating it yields CASSEQGAFHAGANVLTF.

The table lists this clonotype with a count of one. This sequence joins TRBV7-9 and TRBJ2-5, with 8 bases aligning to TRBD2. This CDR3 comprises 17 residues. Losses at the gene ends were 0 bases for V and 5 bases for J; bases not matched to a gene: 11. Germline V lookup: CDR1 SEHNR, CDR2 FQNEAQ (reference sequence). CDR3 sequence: CASSLAGAGGPGETQYF. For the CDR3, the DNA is TGTGCCAGCAGCTTAGCGGGGGCGGGAGGCCCTGGGGAGACCCAGTACTTC.

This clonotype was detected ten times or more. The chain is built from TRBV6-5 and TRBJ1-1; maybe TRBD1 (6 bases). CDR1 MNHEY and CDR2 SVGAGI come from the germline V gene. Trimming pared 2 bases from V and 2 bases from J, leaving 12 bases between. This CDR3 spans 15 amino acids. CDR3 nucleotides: TGTGCCAGCAGTTACCGAACCAGGGGAAACACTGAAGCTTTCTTT. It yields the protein CASSYRTRGNTEAFF.

For the CDR3, the DNA is TGTGCCAGCAGCTTACTTGGACAGACCAATGAAAAACTGTTTTTT. Amino acids: CASSLLGQTNEKLFF. This chain connects TRBV7-9 to TRBJ1-4, with a tentative D call TRBD1 (6 bases). The V end lost 2 bases, the J end lost 5 bases, and 12 bases lay between the germline ends. CDR3 size: 15 residues. CDR1 SEHNR and CDR2 FQNEAQ come from the germline V gene (reference sequence). The full variable domain, with the rest looked up from reference TRBV7-9 and TRBJ1-4, is DTGVSQNPRHKITKRGQNVTFRCDPISEHNRLYWYRQTLGQGPEFLTYFQNEAQLEKSRLLSDRFSAERPKGSFSTLEIQRTEQGDSAMYLCASSLLGQTNEKLFFGSGTQLSVL.

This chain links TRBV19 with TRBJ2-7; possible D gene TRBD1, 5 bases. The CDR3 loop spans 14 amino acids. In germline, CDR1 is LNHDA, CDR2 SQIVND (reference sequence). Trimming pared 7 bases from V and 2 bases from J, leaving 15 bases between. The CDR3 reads CASTPTDTAYEQYF. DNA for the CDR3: TGTGCCAGTACCCCTACGGACACAGCCTACGAGCAGTACTTC.

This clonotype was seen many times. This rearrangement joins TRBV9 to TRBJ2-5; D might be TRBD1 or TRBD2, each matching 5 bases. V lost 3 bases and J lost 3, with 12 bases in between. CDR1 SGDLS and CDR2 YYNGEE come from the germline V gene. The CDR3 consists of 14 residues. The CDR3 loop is CASSAWGSKETQYF. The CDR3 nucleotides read TGTGCCAGCAGCGCCTGGGGGAGTAAAGAGACCCAGTACTTC.

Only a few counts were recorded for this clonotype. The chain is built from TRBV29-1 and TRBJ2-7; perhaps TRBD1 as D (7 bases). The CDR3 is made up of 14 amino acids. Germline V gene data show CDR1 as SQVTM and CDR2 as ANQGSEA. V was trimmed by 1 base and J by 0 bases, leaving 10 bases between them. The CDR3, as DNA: TGCAGCGTTGAAGGGGGGGACAGCTCCTACGAGCAGTACTTC. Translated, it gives CSVEGGDSSYEQYF.

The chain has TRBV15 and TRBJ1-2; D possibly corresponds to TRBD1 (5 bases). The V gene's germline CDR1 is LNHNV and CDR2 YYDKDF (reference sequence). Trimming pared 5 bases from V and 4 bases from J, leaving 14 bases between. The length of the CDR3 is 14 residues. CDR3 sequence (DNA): TGTGCCACCAGCCCGAGGGCAGGGAGCTATGGCTACACCTTC. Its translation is CATSPRAGSYGYTF. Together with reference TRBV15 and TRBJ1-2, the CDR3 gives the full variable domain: DAMVIQNPRYQVTQFGKPVTLSCSQTLNHNVMYWYQQKSSQAPKLLFHYYDKDFNNEADTPDNFQSRRPNTSFCFLDIRSPGLGDTAMYLCATSPRAGSYGYTFGSGTRLTVV.

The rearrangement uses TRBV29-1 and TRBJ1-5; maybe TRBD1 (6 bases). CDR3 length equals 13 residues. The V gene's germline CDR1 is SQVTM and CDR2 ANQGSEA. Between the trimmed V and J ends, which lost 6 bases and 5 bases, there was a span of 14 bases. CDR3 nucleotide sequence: TGCAGCGTGGCTGACAGGTTCGATCAGCCCCAGCATTTT. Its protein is CSVADRFDQPQHF.

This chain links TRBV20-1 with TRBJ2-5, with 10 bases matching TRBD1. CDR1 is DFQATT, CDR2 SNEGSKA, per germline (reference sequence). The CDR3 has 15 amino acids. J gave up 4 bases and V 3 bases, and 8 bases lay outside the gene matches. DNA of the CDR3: TGCAGTGCTAGCGGGGCCGGGACAGGGGTAGAGACCCAGTACTTC. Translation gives CSASGAGTGVETQYF.

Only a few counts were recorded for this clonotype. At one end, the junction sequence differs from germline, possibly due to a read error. The CDR3 DNA reads as TGTGCTAGCAGCTTAGTGGCGGGAGTCACTCTAGAGACCCAGTACTTC. This codes for CASSLVAGVTLETQYF. This chain connects TRBV7-7 to TRBJ2-5; 7 nucleotides line up with TRBD2. Germline CDR1 is SSHAT and CDR2 is FNYEAQ (reference sequence). CDR3 size: 16 residues.

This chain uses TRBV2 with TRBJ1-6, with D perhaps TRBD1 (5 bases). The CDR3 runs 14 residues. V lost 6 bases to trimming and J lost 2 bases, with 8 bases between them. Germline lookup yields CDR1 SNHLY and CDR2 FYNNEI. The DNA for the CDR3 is TGTGCCAGCAGCTTGACAGCCTATAATTCACCCCTCCACTTT. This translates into CASSLTAYNSPLHF.

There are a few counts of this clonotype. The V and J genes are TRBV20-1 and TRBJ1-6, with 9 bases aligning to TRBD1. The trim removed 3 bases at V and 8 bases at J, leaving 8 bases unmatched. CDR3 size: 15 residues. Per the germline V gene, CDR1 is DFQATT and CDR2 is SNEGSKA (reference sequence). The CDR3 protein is CSASPQGAGYSPLHF. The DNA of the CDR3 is TGCAGTGCTAGCCCACAGGGGGCGGGTTATTCACCCCTCCACTTT.

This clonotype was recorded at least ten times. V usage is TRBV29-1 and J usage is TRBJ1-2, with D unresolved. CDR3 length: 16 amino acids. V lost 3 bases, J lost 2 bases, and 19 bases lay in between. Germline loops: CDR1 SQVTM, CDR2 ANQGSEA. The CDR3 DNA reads TGCAGCGTTGAGCGGGCCAGCCAGTCAATAAACTATGGCTACACCTTC. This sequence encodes CSVERASQSINYGYTF.

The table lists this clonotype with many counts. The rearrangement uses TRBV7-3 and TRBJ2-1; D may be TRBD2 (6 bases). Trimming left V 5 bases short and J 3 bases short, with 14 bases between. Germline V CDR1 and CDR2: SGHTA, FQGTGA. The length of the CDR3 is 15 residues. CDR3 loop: CASSAGGAGYNEQFF. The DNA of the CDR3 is TGTGCCAGCAGCGCCGGGGGAGCGGGCTACAATGAGCAGTTCTTC.

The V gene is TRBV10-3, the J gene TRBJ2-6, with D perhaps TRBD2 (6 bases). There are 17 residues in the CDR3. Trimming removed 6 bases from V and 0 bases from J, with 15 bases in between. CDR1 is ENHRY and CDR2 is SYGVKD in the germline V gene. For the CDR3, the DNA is TGTGCCATCAGCCCTGGGACTTACCGCTCTGGGGCCAACGTCCTGACTTTC. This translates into CAISPGTYRSGANVLTF.

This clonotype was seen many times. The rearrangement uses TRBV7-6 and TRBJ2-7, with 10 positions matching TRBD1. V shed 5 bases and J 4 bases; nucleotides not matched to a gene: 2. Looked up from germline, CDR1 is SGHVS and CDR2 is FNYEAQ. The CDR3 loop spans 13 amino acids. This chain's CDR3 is CASSQDRGYEQYF. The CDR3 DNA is TGTGCCAGCAGCCAGGACAGGGGGTACGAGCAGTACTTC.

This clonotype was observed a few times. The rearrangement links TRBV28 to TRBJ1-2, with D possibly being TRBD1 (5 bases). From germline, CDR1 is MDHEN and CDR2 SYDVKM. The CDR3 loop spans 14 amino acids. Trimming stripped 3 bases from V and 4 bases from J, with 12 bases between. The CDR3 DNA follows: TGTGCCAGCAGTTTTGACAGCTCCGCCTATGGCTACACCTTC. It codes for CASSFDSSAYGYTF.

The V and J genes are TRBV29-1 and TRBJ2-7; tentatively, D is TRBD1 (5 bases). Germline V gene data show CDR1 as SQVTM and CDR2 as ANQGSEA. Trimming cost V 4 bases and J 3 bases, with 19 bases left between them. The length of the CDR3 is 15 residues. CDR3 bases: TGCAGCGTTGTTGGCAGACGACAGAATAACTACGAGCAGTACTTC. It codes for CSVVGRRQNNYEQYF.